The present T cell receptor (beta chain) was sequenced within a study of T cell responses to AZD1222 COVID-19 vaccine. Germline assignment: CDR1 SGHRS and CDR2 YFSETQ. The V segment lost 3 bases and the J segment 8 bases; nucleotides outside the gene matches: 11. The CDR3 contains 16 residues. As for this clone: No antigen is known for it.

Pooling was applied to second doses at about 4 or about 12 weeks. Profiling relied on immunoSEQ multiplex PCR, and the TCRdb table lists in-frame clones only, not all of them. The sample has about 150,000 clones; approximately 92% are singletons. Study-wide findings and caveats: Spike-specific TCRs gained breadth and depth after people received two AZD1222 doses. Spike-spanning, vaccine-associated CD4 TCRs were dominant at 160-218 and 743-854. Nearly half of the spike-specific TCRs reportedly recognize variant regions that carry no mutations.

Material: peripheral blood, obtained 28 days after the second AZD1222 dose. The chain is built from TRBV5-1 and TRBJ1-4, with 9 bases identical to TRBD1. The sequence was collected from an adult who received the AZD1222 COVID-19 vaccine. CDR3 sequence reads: CASSWTTGGTGEKLFF. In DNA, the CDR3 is TGCGCCAGCAGCTGGACCACAGGGGGCACAGGGGAAAAACTGTTTTTT. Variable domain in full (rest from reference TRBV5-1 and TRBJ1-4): KAGVTQTPRYLIKTRGQQVTLSCSPISGHRSVSWYQQTPGQGLQFLFEYFSETQRNKGNFPGRFSGRQFSNSRSEMNVSTLELGDSALYLCASSWTTGGTGEKLFFGSGTQLSVL.